The rows below give T cell receptor beta chains drawn from one sample of a study of blood T cells in healthy people across ages. TCRdb used MiXCR to reprocess the 5' RACE reads, holding one entry per CDR3 protein. The sample holds fewer than 750,000 distinct CDR3 sequences, more than 45% seen once. What was sequenced was blood. The receptor source for this set is a man of 80 years or more in good health. CDR3s include the opening cysteine and the closing phenylalanine or tryptophan. The order of the fields is V gene, D gene, clone size, J gene, CDR3 protein, CDR3 DNA. The D gene is left open where the match is weak. Some rows have no size entry. The others give once, few or many, or a class for an expanded clone.

V: TRBV20-1; D: TRBD1; size: NA; J: TRBJ1-6; CDR3: CSATWTGSRPLHF; DNA: TGCAGTGCTACCTGGACAGGGTCGAGACCCCTCCACTTT
V: TRBV12-3/TRBV12-4; D: NA; size: NA; J: TRBJ1-1; CDR3: CASSHVVSEAFF; DNA: TGTGCCAGCAGTCATGTAGTGTCTGAAGCTTTCTTT
V: TRBV27; D: NA; size: NA; J: TRBJ2-1; CDR3: CASSLSGSPSSYNEQFF; DNA: TGCGCCAGCAGTTTATCGGGCAGTCCTAGCTCCTACAATGAGCAGTTCTTC
V: TRBV20-1; D: TRBD1; size: few; J: TRBJ2-7; CDR3: CSVTIRGRISYEQYF; DNA: TGCAGTGTTACGATCAGGGGGCGGATCTCCTACGAGCAGTACTTC
V: TRBV2; D: TRBD1; size: few; J: TRBJ2-5; CDR3: CATADRVQETQYF; DNA: TGTGCCACCGCCGACAGGGTCCAAGAGACCCAGTACTTC
V: TRBV29-1; D: NA; size: NA; J: TRBJ2-5; CDR3: CSVGPAAETQYF; DNA: TGCAGCGTTGGACCCGCGGCGGAGACCCAGTACTTC
V: TRBV7-9; D: TRBD1; size: many; J: TRBJ2-6; CDR3: CASSLGLVGTGRSSGANVLTF; DNA: TGTGCCAGCAGCTTAGGCTTAGTCGGGACAGGAAGAAGCTCTGGGGCCAACGTCCTGACTTTC
V: TRBV27; D: NA; size: few; J: TRBJ2-4; CDR3: CASSSPRGSKNIQYF; DNA: TGTGCCAGCAGTTCACCCCGCGGTAGCAAAAACATTCAGTACTTC
V: TRBV12-3/TRBV12-4; D: NA; size: NA; J: TRBJ2-4; CDR3: CASTTGGGGINIQYF; DNA: TGTGCCAGCACTACGGGGGGTGGGGGCATAAACATTCAGTACTTC
V: TRBV6-2/TRBV6-3; D: NA; size: few; J: TRBJ2-7; CDR3: CASRYKTSTEQYF; DNA: TGTGCCAGCAGATACAAGACCTCCACCGAGCAGTACTTC
V: TRBV29-1; D: NA; size: NA; J: TRBJ1-5; CDR3: CSVLEPNQPQHF; DNA: TGCAGCGTTCTCGAGCCCAATCAGCCCCAGCATTTT
V: TRBV6-6; D: NA; size: many; J: TRBJ1-5; CDR3: CASSYSIPQAGNQPQHF; DNA: TGTGCCAGCAGTTACTCGATCCCCCAAGCGGGTAATCAGCCCCAGCATTTT
V: TRBV7-9; D: NA; size: many; J: TRBJ2-3; CDR3: CASSLAGPTDTQYF; DNA: TGTGCCAGCAGCTTAGCGGGCCCCACAGATACGCAGTATTTT
V: TRBV6-2/TRBV6-3; D: NA; size: NA; J: TRBJ2-1; CDR3: CASRPQGGLTEQFF; DNA: TGTGCCAGCAGGCCCCAGGGGGGGCTCACAGAGCAGTTCTTC
V: TRBV6-1; D: NA; size: many; J: TRBJ2-1; CDR3: CAITTGFEGQWGINEQFF; DNA: TGTGCCATCACAACAGGGTTCGAAGGGCAATGGGGGATAAATGAGCAGTTCTTC
V: TRBV4-1; D: TRBD2; size: NA; J: TRBJ2-1; CDR3: CASSQDLLAGGVEQFF; DNA: TGCGCCAGCAGCCAAGATTTACTAGCGGGAGGGGTTGAGCAGTTCTTC
V: TRBV4-1; D: TRBD1; size: NA; J: TRBJ2-7; CDR3: CASSQGGQTYEQYF; DNA: TGTGCCAGCAGCCAAGGGGGACAGACCTACGAGCAGTACTTC
V: TRBV6-1; D: TRBD2; size: few; J: TRBJ2-5; CDR3: CASTGTSGRVETQYF; DNA: TGTGCCAGCACCGGGACTAGCGGGAGAGTGGAGACCCAGTACTTC
V: TRBV11-2; D: NA; size: few; J: TRBJ1-1; CDR3: CASSAYTGLGTEAFF; DNA: TGTGCCAGCAGCGCCTACACAGGGTTGGGAACTGAAGCTTTCTTT
V: TRBV13; D: NA; size: NA; J: TRBJ2-5; CDR3: CASKDMGGRGETQYF; DNA: TGTGCCAGCAAAGATATGGGGGGTAGAGGAGAGACCCAGTACTTC
V: TRBV5-1; D: NA; size: NA; J: TRBJ2-3; CDR3: CASSLPTGSDTQYF; DNA: TGCGCCAGCAGCTTGCCGACAGGCTCAGATACGCAGTATTTT
V: TRBV5-1; D: NA; size: NA; J: TRBJ1-1; CDR3: CASSKTRQNTEAFF; DNA: TGCGCCAGCAGTAAAACCAGACAGAACACTGAAGCTTTCTTT
V: TRBV4-3; D: TRBD1; size: few; J: TRBJ2-3; CDR3: CASSLDRGLLNTQYF; DNA: TGCGCCAGCAGCCTGGACAGGGGGCTATTAAATACGCAGTATTTT
V: TRBV5-1; D: NA; size: NA; J: TRBJ1-5; CDR3: CASSLLGDSNQPQHF; DNA: TGCGCCAGCAGCTTGTTAGGAGATAGCAATCAGCCCCAGCATTTT
V: TRBV20-1; D: NA; size: few; J: TRBJ2-4; CDR3: CSARDPIAKNIQYF; DNA: TGCAGTGCTAGAGATCCGATAGCCAAAAACATTCAGTACTTC
V: TRBV2; D: NA; size: NA; J: TRBJ1-1; CDR3: CASSAGVVTEAFF; DNA: TGTGCCAGCAGTGCCGGCGTGGTCACTGAAGCTTTCTTT
V: TRBV7-6; D: NA; size: NA; J: TRBJ2-6; CDR3: CASSETSGAGANVPTF; DNA: TGTGCCAGCAGCGAAACGTCAGGGGCTGGGGCCAACGTCCCGACTTTC
V: TRBV24-1; D: NA; size: NA; J: TRBJ2-1; CDR3: CATSDKDRESLDEQFF; DNA: TGTGCCACCAGTGATAAGGATCGGGAGTCGTTGGATGAGCAGTTCTTC
V: TRBV20-1; D: NA; size: few; J: TRBJ2-3; CDR3: CSGSLPGSGTDTQYF; DNA: TGCAGTGGGAGCCTCCCCGGCTCTGGCACAGATACGCAGTATTTT
V: TRBV4-3; D: TRBD2; size: NA; J: TRBJ2-2; CDR3: CASSQTTSGGPSNAGELFF; DNA: TGCGCCAGCAGCCAAACGACTAGCGGGGGGCCTTCGAACGCCGGGGAGCTGTTTTTT
V: TRBV10-2; D: NA; size: NA; J: TRBJ1-6; CDR3: CASSGFEGSPLHF; DNA: TGCGCCAGCAGTGGTTTTGAGGGTTCACCCCTCCACTTT
V: TRBV6-5; D: TRBD2; size: many; J: TRBJ2-1; CDR3: CASRDGSGGRNEQFF; DNA: TGTGCCAGCCGGGACGGTAGCGGGGGTAGGAATGAGCAGTTCTTC
V: TRBV7-2; D: TRBD2; size: NA; J: TRBJ2-1; CDR3: CASSLAGSTYNEQFF; DNA: TGTGCCAGCAGTTTAGCGGGTTCGACCTACAATGAGCAGTTCTTC
V: TRBV28; D: NA; size: NA; J: TRBJ2-1; CDR3: CASSLGDLLNEQFF; DNA: TGTGCCAGCAGTTTAGGGGACCTCTTGAATGAGCAGTTCTTC
V: TRBV7-2; D: TRBD1; size: NA; J: TRBJ2-7; CDR3: CASSHGTGGHEQYF; DNA: TGTGCCAGCAGCCACGGGACAGGGGGCCACGAGCAGTACTTC
V: TRBV20-1; D: TRBD2; size: once; J: TRBJ2-3; CDR3: CSARDAGGPNTQYF; DNA: TGCAGTGCTAGAGATGCGGGAGGGCCGAATACGCAGTATTTT
V: TRBV7-6; D: NA; size: few; J: TRBJ2-7; CDR3: CASSRTRGDEQYF; DNA: TGTGCCAGCAGCAGGACCAGAGGGGACGAGCAGTACTTC
V: TRBV29-1; D: TRBD1; size: NA; J: TRBJ2-7; CDR3: CSVVGEQGMDEQYF; DNA: TGCAGCGTTGTGGGTGAACAGGGGATGGACGAGCAGTACTTC
V: TRBV29-1; D: NA; size: NA; J: TRBJ2-3; CDR3: CSVEDRRDYSDTQYF; DNA: TGCAGCGTTGAAGATAGGAGGGATTATTCAGATACGCAGTATTTT
V: TRBV7-2; D: NA; size: NA; J: TRBJ2-3; CDR3: CASSLGPPASTDTQYF; DNA: TGTGCCAGCAGCTTAGGGCCCCCAGCTAGCACAGATACGCAGTATTTT
V: TRBV19; D: NA; size: few; J: TRBJ2-6; CDR3: CASTLYGSGANVLTF; DNA: TGTGCCAGTACCTTATACGGGTCTGGGGCCAACGTCCTGACTTTC
V: TRBV20-1; D: TRBD2; size: NA; J: TRBJ2-7; CDR3: CSARDRVTSGISYEQYF; DNA: TGCAGTGCTAGGGACAGGGTGACTAGCGGGATCTCCTACGAGCAGTACTTC
V: TRBV4-3; D: NA; size: few; J: TRBJ2-5; CDR3: CASSQLGSEDQYF; DNA: TGCGCCAGCAGCCAACTAGGGTCGGAAGACCAGTACTTC
V: TRBV12-3/TRBV12-4; D: NA; size: NA; J: TRBJ2-3; CDR3: CASSPLRGPDTQYF; DNA: TGTGCCAGCAGTCCCTTACGGGGGCCAGATACGCAGTATTTT
V: TRBV29-1; D: NA; size: many; J: TRBJ1-2; CDR3: CSVEVTNYGYTF; DNA: TGCAGCGTTGAGGTGACTAACTATGGCTACACCTTC
V: TRBV7-9; D: TRBD1; size: NA; J: TRBJ1-1; CDR3: CASSLIIGGMNTEAFF; DNA: TGTGCCAGCAGCTTAATCATAGGGGGCATGAACACTGAAGCTTTCTTT
V: TRBV6-2/TRBV6-3; D: NA; size: few; J: TRBJ2-7; CDR3: CASRSGTFPYEQYF; DNA: TGTGCCAGCAGATCCGGGACATTCCCCTACGAGCAGTACTTC
V: TRBV7-2; D: NA; size: few; J: TRBJ2-7; CDR3: CASSLDAARAREQYF; DNA: TGTGCCAGCAGCTTAGATGCTGCGCGGGCTCGCGAGCAGTACTTC
V: TRBV2; D: NA; size: few; J: TRBJ2-1; CDR3: CASTLSRVEQFF; DNA: TGTGCCAGCACCCTAAGTCGAGTTGAGCAGTTCTTC
V: TRBV6-6; D: NA; size: many; J: TRBJ1-1; CDR3: CASILTQNTEAFF; DNA: TGTGCCAGCATCCTGACCCAGAACACTGAAGCTTTCTTT
V: TRBV21-1; D: NA; size: few; J: TRBJ2-7; CDR3: CASSKGGKRYEQYF; DNA: TGTGCCAGCAGCAAAGGGGGTAAGAGGTACGAGCAGTACTTC
V: TRBV7-2; D: TRBD1; size: NA; J: TRBJ2-6; CDR3: CASTLGAGGSGANVLTF; DNA: TGTGCCAGCACCCTAGGGGCAGGGGGCTCTGGGGCCAACGTCCTGACTTTC
V: TRBV5-5; D: NA; size: once; J: TRBJ2-2; CDR3: CASSLADRKYTGELFF; DNA: TGTGCCAGCAGCTTAGCGGACAGAAAATACACCGGGGAGCTGTTTTTT
V: TRBV7-8; D: NA; size: few; J: TRBJ2-1; CDR3: CASSTSHNEQFF; DNA: TGTGCCAGCAGCACCAGTCACAATGAGCAGTTCTTC
V: TRBV5-1; D: NA; size: NA; J: TRBJ1-6; CDR3: CARTGGENSPLHF; DNA: TGCGCCAGGACTGGCGGGGAAAATTCACCCCTCCACTTT